Listed here is a single T cell receptor beta chain. The target antigen is unknown. A much larger clonotype is one base distant, so this may be a read error. This specimen belongs to a study of T cells in Graves' hyperthyroidism and ophthalmopathy. Uncontrolled infection, other autoimmune disease, pregnancy and lactation each barred patients from inclusion. Clinical symptoms, serum thyroxine and TRAb, thyroid ultrasound and orbital computed tomography were used for the diagnoses. Study findings and constraints: Most expanded thyroid clonotypes above 0.001 also appeared in blood.

The investigators amplified TCR beta CDR3 regions from RNA transcripts. HTBI primers were employed in a first-round RT-PCR of the TCR CDR3. TCRdb re-analysed the multiplex PCR reads in MiXCR, keeping a single row per CDR3 protein. Found here are around 480,000 distinct CDR3 sequences, over 13% of them singletons; the top ten hold around 17%. Germline V CDR1 and CDR2: MNHEY, SMNVEV (reference sequence). The V gene lost 6 bases and the J gene lost 7 bases, with 16 bases spanning the gap. CDR3 length: 14 residues. Specimen: blood. This chain uses TRBV27 with TRBJ1-5; no reliable D call. The clonotype originates from a woman aged 18-30 years with Graves' hyperthyroidism. CDR3 residues: CASSPLGKRQPQHF. CDR3 DNA: TGTGCCAGCAGCCCCCTGGGGAAACGCCAGCCCCAGCATTTT.